This record covers a single T cell receptor (beta chain). The sample is drawn from a study of shared clonotypes between healthy human individuals. Some clones are missing from TCRdb's copy, which holds only in-frame ones; the method was immunoSEQ multiplex PCR. The table has about 730,000 clones, approximately 77% seen once. It was into CD45RA+ naive and CD45RA-negative memory subsets that the CD4+ cells were split. Material: memory CD4+ T cells sorted from blood. Regarding subset: CD45RA-negative fraction. The source is a woman in her 30s in good health.

Written as DNA, the CDR3 is TGTGCCAGCAGCTTGTTCCTCTTCGCGGGCAGGGGCTATGGCTACACCTTC. Translated: CASSLFLFAGRGYGYTF. The chain combines TRBV5-6 with TRBJ1-2, with D possibly being TRBD1 (6 bases). The germline gives CDR1 SGHDT, CDR2 YYEEEE. Trimming left V 1 base short and J 4 bases short, with 20 bases between. This CDR3 is built from 17 residues.